This T cell receptor beta chain was sequenced during a study of cytomegalovirus exposure and HLA in healthy donors. Study results and caveats: Across donors, most TCRs were seen rarely, yet some public ones were widespread.

PCR primers comprised 60 Vbeta and 13 Jbeta primers. The protocol was immunoSEQ multiplex PCR, while the TCRdb copy is restricted to in-frame clones and leaves out a portion. This table has around 160,000 clones, about 71% appearing once. This CDR3 comprises 14 residues. Trimming took 3 bases from V and 0 from J, leaving 6 bases between them. CDR1 is MDHEN and CDR2 is SYDVKM in the germline V gene. Comments on this clone: Its target is not known.

V is TRBV28 and J is TRBJ2-1; D remains unclear. Sequencing was performed on PBMCs. The clonotype was recovered from a woman between 40 and 55 years old in good health and CMV-seropositive. This chain's CDR3 is CASSFGSSYNEQFF. The CDR3 DNA sequence: TGTGCCAGCAGTTTTGGCAGCTCCTACAATGAGCAGTTCTTC.